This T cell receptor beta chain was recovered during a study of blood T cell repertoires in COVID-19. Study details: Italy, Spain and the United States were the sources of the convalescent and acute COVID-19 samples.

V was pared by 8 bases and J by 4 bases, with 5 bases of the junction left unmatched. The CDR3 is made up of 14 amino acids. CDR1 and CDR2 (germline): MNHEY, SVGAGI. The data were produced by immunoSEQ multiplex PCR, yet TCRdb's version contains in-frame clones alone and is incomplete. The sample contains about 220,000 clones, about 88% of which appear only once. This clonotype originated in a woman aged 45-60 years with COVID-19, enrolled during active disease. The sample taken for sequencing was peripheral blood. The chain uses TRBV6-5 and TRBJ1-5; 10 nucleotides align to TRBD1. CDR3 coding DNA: TGTGCCAGCTTGGACAGGGGGTATAATCAGCCCCAGCATTTT. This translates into CASLDRGYNQPQHF.